This T cell receptor beta chain emerged from a study of shared clonotypes between healthy human individuals (dated by TCRdb to the early 2020s). For context, the study as a whole: The cohort comprised two women and a few men aged 18 to 49 years. For each donor, three plates each were used for CD4 naive and CD4 memory, two plates were used for CD8 naive, and one plate was used for CD8 memory. The study deeply sequenced blood TCR repertoires of five healthy adults to estimate repertoire size and the extent of clonotype sharing between individuals. To increase sequencing depth and limit assay-specific biases, different laboratories used diverse techniques to prepare libraries and sequence TCR repertoires. Each donor's leukapheresis produced roughly between about 0.8 and 10 billion PBMCs. What the research found in general, with its limitations: Clonotypes shared by all four sorted-subset donors showed higher generation probabilities than non-shared clonotypes. Sampling was limited to blood, and TCR repertoires in tissue likely differ from TCR repertoires in blood. Sharing across several donors was observed for roughly 5.4% of naive CD4, under 4% of naive CD8, 2% to 2.5% of memory CD4, and roughly 0.4% of memory CD8 clonotypes. Rarefaction of sorted-subset datasets indicated incomplete sequencing despite the large sequencing depth. Naive subsets generally had larger estimated clonotype richness than memory subsets did. Because the study included only a small number of donors, the genetic and exposure-history diversity represented was limited. Based on pairwise subsampling, the degree of clonotype sharing among donors was expected to be affected by sequencing depth.

Healthy HIV-negative adults with no recently reported acute infections or vaccinations were included as donors. Only Caucasian adults living in Nashville, Tennessee, USA were represented among the donors. Magnetic negative selection was used to enrich CD4+ T cells, after which naive cells were positively selected on CD45RA and the negative fraction became the memory subset. Blood was obtained by leukapheresis, after which PBMCs were separated by Ficoll-Histopaque density gradient centrifugation and cryopreserved in liquid nitrogen vapor phase. Purity and quantity of every magnetically sorted T cell population were checked by analytical flow cytometry. Genomic DNA was isolated from each sorted fraction and quantified by UV absorbance on a Nanodrop 2000c. The CDR3 measures 16 amino acids from cysteine to phenylalanine. The CDR3 DNA has 48 bases and is translated from base 1. V lost 2 bases and J lost 0 bases; the stretch between them is 11 bases long. CDR1 and CDR2 were assigned from the germline V gene as WSHSY and SAAADI.

Concerning this clone itself: Its binding antigen is unknown. Base qualities are not recorded, but no much larger clone differs from it by a single base.

Using the deep immunoSEQ assay, TCR CDR3 regions were amplified from genomic DNA by multiplex PCR. Genomic DNA extracted from each cell subset was distributed evenly over all wells of several immunoSEQ 96-well plates, and each plate served as one replicate. Each replicate PCR for sorted subsets received about 0.2 ug genomic DNA, equal to tens of thousands of T cell genomes. Purified libraries were measured with a Qubit 3.0 fluorometer, size-checked on a Bioanalyzer 2100, and measured again with the KAPA Library Quantification kit. Every immunoSEQ 96-well plate was sequenced on a separate single-read 150-cycle Illumina NextSeq 550 flow cell. Under the source paper's analysis protocol: Because the immunoSEQ output included only junctional sequences and no quality scores, the filtering could not be the same as the filtering used for full-length reads. Sequences were annotated with PyIR, a Python wrapper for IgBLAST v1.9, using IMGT germline references to assign V/J genes and CDR3. Reads were removed for weak V/J assignments (E-value above 1e-6), missing CDR3, stop codons, out-of-frame junctions, or ambiguous translated residues. A V3J clonotype was defined by an identical inferred V gene, J gene, and CDR3 amino acid sequence. Percentage overlap between repertoires was computed as shared unique clonotypes divided by the size of the smaller repertoire. RTK rarefaction, the Chao1 estimator, and Recon v2.1 estimates of unobserved clonotypes were used to assess repertoire richness. Generation probabilities for all TCRbeta clonotypes obtained by the gDNA method from a few donors were computed using OLGA. TCRdb obtained this table from immuneACCESS and retained in-frame rearrangements with V and J assigned. These tables miss some clones; where compared with another copy, unresolved V genes account for less than half of the shortfall, and the remainder is unexplained. The DNA gave D and trimming, while V, J and clone size come from that table. The sample records 300,000 to 400,000 clones, approximately 74% of which are singletons. The top ten hold 10% of the sample.

This receptor was obtained from a man in his thirties or forties in good health. The sequenced sample was memory CD4+ T cells sorted from blood. The cell subset or site tag for this specimen amounts to: CD45RA-negative fraction. The rearrangement combines TRBV10-2 with TRBJ2-1; the D call could be TRBD1 or TRBD2, with each sharing 6 bases. CDR3 sequence: CASSEGGTSSYNEQFF. The bases are TGCGCCAGCAGTGAGGGCGGGACAAGCTCCTACAATGAGCAGTTCTTC.